This TCR beta chain originates from a study of T cells in Graves' hyperthyroidism and ophthalmopathy. This CDR3 has 14 residues. CDR1 SNHLY and CDR2 FYNNEI come from the germline V gene. With 3 bases removed from V and 3 bases from J, the gap between germline ends came to 12 bases. This clonotype was detected once. TCR beta CDR3 region amplification was performed from RNA transcripts. TCR CDR3 underwent first-round RT-PCR with the HTBI primer set. TCRdb independently ran MiXCR on the multiplex PCR reads; one entry per CDR3 protein. The sample lists around 270,000 distinct CDR3 sequences, 15% to 20% occurring once. Ophthalmopathy patients showed a Clinical Activity Score of at least 3, NOSPECS grade of at least 4 and duration under 3 months. PBMCs came from 9 to 10 ml fresh peripheral blood.

Sequencing was performed on blood. The chain uses TRBV2 and TRBJ2-7; TRBD2 might be the D (6 bases). The clonotype comes from a man between 50 and 59 years old with Graves' ophthalmopathy. As DNA, the CDR3 is TGTGCCAGCAGTGAGGAGGGGACGGGCTACGAGCAGTACTTC. Amino acids: CASSEEGTGYEQYF.